This is a list of T cell receptor beta chains from one sample in a study of blood T cell repertoires in COVID-19. This table comes from immunoSEQ multiplex PCR, and its TCRdb copy is limited to in-frame clones, with some not included. Altogether about 210,000 clones are present, 65% to 90% being singletons, with the ten largest covering roughly 4.9%. Sequencing was done on a sample of PBMCs or T cells enriched from blood (not recorded which). These receptors were obtained from a woman aged 25 to 39 who had been exposed to COVID-19. CDR3s include the opening cysteine and the closing phenylalanine or tryptophan. Rows may omit the clone size; those that give it use once, few, many or a size class.

NA | TRBV2 | CASNTQARTNEKLFF
NA | TRBV5-1 | CASSDAAGTAYNEQFF
NA | TRBV2 | CASSSGTGPNQPQHF
NA | TRBV5-1 | CASSLAGDYGYTF
NA | TRBV2 | CASSTGLGCFF
NA | TRBV9 | CASSRGQGNNEQFF
NA | TRBV18 | CASSPPRGYNASPLHF
NA | TRBV5-1 | CASSSTYGGLNTEAFF
NA | TRBV4-1 | CASSQDPRDRVNTEAFF
once | TRBV29-1 | CSVEDRSSRVDNYGYTF
NA | TRBV27 | CASSLSSFSGNTIYF
NA | TRBV19 | CASREGVSGTEAFF
NA | TRBV7-3 | CASSPYEQYF
many | TRBV18 | CASSPPAGLPLHF
NA | TRBV4-2 | CASSQEATGDYGYTF
NA | TRBV6-5 | CASRRQGYEQYF
NA | TRBV11-2 | CASSSYDSTGSGAPLHF
NA | TRBV10-3 | CAISKYKPDSTGYTF
NA | TRBV5-1 | CASSLTGDFYEQYF
once | TRBV7-9 | CASSLAGGDEKLFF
few | TRBV15 | CATSRNPGQGNSPLHF
NA | TRBV5-4 | CASSLGPGGALNTEAFF
NA | TRBV19 | CASSIDAGSYTF
NA | TRBV29-1 | CSVLLGGRSGNTIYF
NA | TRBV18 | CASSLKPGQANTGELFF
NA | TRBV5-6 | CASTGTDLNTEAFF
NA | TRBV24-1 | CATSDGGLPQHF
NA | TRBV9 | CASSVASSGARGDTQYF
NA | TRBV9 | CASSVVGGAYEQYF
NA | TRBV6-5 | CASSSLGGLNTEAFF
NA | TRBV27 | CASSLSGTSSGELFF
NA | TRBV5-6 | CASSWAGTGAGNQPQHF
NA | TRBV9 | CASSVVEGARETQYF
NA | TRBV12-3/TRBV12-4 | CASSLEGPQPQHF
NA | TRBV2 | CASSESGQPQHF
NA | TRBV4-1 | CASSQERGQYNEQFF
NA | TRBV6-4 | CASSDVGDRDSYEQYF
NA | TRBV5-1 | CASSANDRAEAFF
NA | TRBV7-3 | CASSLGGGGELFF
NA | TRBV28 | CASSTTGATNEKLFF
NA | TRBV30 | CAWSRGFNYGYTF
NA | TRBV7-9 | CASSPLQGQGDGNTIYF
NA | TRBV10-3 | CAISEPLLAGGRNEQFF
NA | TRBV9 | CASSVGGGGSNEQFF
few | TRBV10-2 | CASRPLDRETELFF
NA | TRBV6-6 | CASLGQSLNQPQHF
NA | TRBV11-2 | CASSPRTGGGEKLFF
NA | TRBV2 | CASSTDRGNSPLHF
NA | TRBV11-2 | CASSLLPGFSNQPQHF
NA | TRBV14 | CASSQDTSGGAQEQFF
NA | TRBV27 | CASSFRRIRTDTQYF
NA | TRBV3-1/TRBV3-2 | CASSSRSFEQYF
NA | TRBV2 | CASSEDSYQPQHF
NA | TRBV27 | CASSRLTQETQYF
NA | TRBV29-1 | CSATGQGQPQHF
NA | TRBV29-1 | CSVEGTQNTGELFF
NA | TRBV11-3 | CASSPGNRGFWNEQFF
NA | TRBV5-1 | CASSPRTGASDYGYTF
NA | TRBV6-5 | CASRSLGRELGDYTF